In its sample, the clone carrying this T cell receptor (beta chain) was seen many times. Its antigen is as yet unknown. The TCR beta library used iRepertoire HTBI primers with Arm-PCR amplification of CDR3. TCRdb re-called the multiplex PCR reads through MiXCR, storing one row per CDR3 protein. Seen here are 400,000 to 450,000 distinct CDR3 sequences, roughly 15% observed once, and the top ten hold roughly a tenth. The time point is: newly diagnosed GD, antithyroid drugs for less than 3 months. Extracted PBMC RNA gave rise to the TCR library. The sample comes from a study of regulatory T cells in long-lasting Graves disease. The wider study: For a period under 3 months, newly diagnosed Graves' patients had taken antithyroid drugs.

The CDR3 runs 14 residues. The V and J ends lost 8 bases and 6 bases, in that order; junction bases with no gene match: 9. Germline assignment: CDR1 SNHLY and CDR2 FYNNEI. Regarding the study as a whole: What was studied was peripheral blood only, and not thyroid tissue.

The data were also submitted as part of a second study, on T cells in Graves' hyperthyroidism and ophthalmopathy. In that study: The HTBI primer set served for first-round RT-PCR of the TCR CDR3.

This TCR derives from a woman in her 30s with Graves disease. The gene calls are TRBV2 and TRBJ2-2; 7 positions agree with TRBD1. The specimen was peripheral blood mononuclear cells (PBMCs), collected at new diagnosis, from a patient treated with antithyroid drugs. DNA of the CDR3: TGTGCCAGCGACAGGGACGCCGCGGCCGGGGAGCTGTTTTTT. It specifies CASDRDAAAGELFF.